This is a list of T cell receptor beta chains from one sample in a study of shared clonotypes between healthy human individuals. Sequencing was performed with immunoSEQ multiplex PCR; in TCRdb, only in-frame clones are kept and a portion is missing. The data show approximately 1.4 million clones, 95% to 99% seen once. The sample was naive CD4+ T cells sorted from blood. All receptors derive from a man under 40 in good health. The CDR3 runs from the conserved cysteine through the conserved F or W. Fields, in order: D gene, J gene, clone size, V gene, CDR3 DNA, CDR3 protein. The D gene is left open where the match is weak. Clone size, where shown, is once, few, many, or a class for clones that have expanded.

D: NA
J: TRBJ1-3
size: NA
V: TRBV7-2
DNA: TGTGCCAGCAGCCCGAGCCCCCCAGGCTCTGGAAACACCATATATTTT
CDR3: CASSPSPPGSGNTIYF

D: TRBD1
J: TRBJ2-7
size: NA
V: TRBV4-1
DNA: TGCGCCAGCGTTCAGGGGGCCTCCGAGCAGTACTTC
CDR3: CASVQGASEQYF

D: TRBD2
J: TRBJ2-1
size: once
V: TRBV19
DNA: TGTGCCAGTAGTATAGATCGGCTGGGACTAGCGGTATACAATGAGCAGTTCTTC
CDR3: CASSIDRLGLAVYNEQFF

D: NA
J: TRBJ1-2
size: NA
V: TRBV27
DNA: TGTGCCAGCAGTTCGGGAGGAGTTAACTATGGCTACACCTTC
CDR3: CASSSGGVNYGYTF

D: NA
J: TRBJ2-1
size: NA
V: TRBV15
DNA: NA
CDR3: CATSRDRVAGGSKFF

D: NA
J: TRBJ2-5
size: NA
V: TRBV5-1
DNA: TGCGCCAGCAGCCGGACCGGGACACGCCAAGAGACCCAGTACTTC
CDR3: CASSRTGTRQETQYF

D: TRBD1
J: TRBJ2-4
size: NA
V: TRBV2
DNA: TGTGCCAGTGGAGGTGGGACAGGGGTAGGCATTCAGTACTTC
CDR3: CASGGGTGVGIQYF

D: TRBD1
J: TRBJ2-6
size: once
V: TRBV28
DNA: TGTGCCAGCAGTTATACAGGGGTCGGGGCCAACGTCCTGACTTTC
CDR3: CASSYTGVGANVLTF

D: TRBD1
J: TRBJ1-2
size: once
V: TRBV2
DNA: TGTGCCAGCAGTTCAGGGGGCGAATACTATGGCTACACCTTC
CDR3: CASSSGGEYYGYTF

D: NA
J: TRBJ1-2
size: NA
V: TRBV15
DNA: TGTGCCACCAGCAGAGATCACGGAACCGCCCATCAAGGCTACACCTTC
CDR3: CATSRDHGTAHQGYTF

D: NA
J: TRBJ2-7
size: NA
V: TRBV7-2
DNA: TGTGCCAGCAGCTCCTATCCGGGACAATCCTACGAGCAGTACTTC
CDR3: CASSSYPGQSYEQYF

D: NA
J: TRBJ1-5
size: NA
V: TRBV30
DNA: TGTGCCTGGGGGGGGTTGACAGACAATCAGCCCCAGCATTTT
CDR3: CAWGGLTDNQPQHF

D: NA
J: TRBJ2-7
size: NA
V: TRBV7-2
DNA: TGTGCCAGCAGCAAGGGGGACTTGAGCTCCTACGAGCAGTACTTC
CDR3: CASSKGDLSSYEQYF

D: NA
J: TRBJ2-7
size: NA
V: TRBV7-6
DNA: TGTGCCAGCAGCTTTTCGCGGGATCCCTACGAGCAGTACTTC
CDR3: CASSFSRDPYEQYF

D: TRBD2
J: TRBJ2-2
size: NA
V: TRBV5-4
DNA: TGTGCCAGCAGCTTCTCGGGCGGGAGTGGGAACACCGGGGAGCTGTTTTTT
CDR3: CASSFSGGSGNTGELFF

D: TRBD2
J: TRBJ2-7
size: NA
V: TRBV18
DNA: TGTGCCAGCTCACCAAGACTAGCGGGAGGTCTCTACGAGCAGTACTTC
CDR3: CASSPRLAGGLYEQYF

D: TRBD1
J: TRBJ1-5
size: NA
V: TRBV5-1
DNA: TGCGCCAGCAGCATCGACAGGGGGCTTAATACGGCAAGCAATCAGCCCCAGCATTTT
CDR3: CASSIDRGLNTASNQPQHF

D: NA
J: TRBJ2-5
size: NA
V: TRBV6-6
DNA: TGTGCCAGCAGTTACTCGATCGGGAGTGGGGAGACCCAGTACTTC
CDR3: CASSYSIGSGETQYF

D: TRBD1
J: TRBJ2-1
size: NA
V: TRBV18
DNA: TGTGCCAGCTCCTCAGGCTCGGGACAGGGTCTCAATGAGCAGTTCTTC
CDR3: CASSSGSGQGLNEQFF

D: NA
J: TRBJ2-3
size: NA
V: TRBV10-3
DNA: TGTGCCATCAGTGGAGAGGGTAGCCCTTCCACAGATACGCAGTATTTT
CDR3: CAISGEGSPSTDTQYF

D: NA
J: TRBJ2-1
size: NA
V: TRBV4-2
DNA: TGTGCCAGCAGCCAATCAGGGACTTCCACCCACAATGAGCAGTTCTTC
CDR3: CASSQSGTSTHNEQFF

D: NA
J: TRBJ2-6
size: once
V: TRBV14
DNA: TGTGCCAGCAGCCTACAGGGCCTACCTCCTGGGGCCAACGTCCTGACTTTC
CDR3: CASSLQGLPPGANVLTF

D: TRBD2
J: TRBJ2-5
size: NA
V: TRBV12-5
DNA: TGTGCTAGTGGTTTCGGGACTAGCGGGAGGGGCGAAGAGACCCAGTACTTC
CDR3: CASGFGTSGRGEETQYF

D: NA
J: TRBJ2-5
size: NA
V: TRBV7-6
DNA: TGTGCCAGCAGCCAAAGTGGGGGTAGAGAGACCCAGTACTTC
CDR3: CASSQSGGRETQYF